These 11 T cell receptor beta chains originate from one sample sequenced in a study of blood T cell repertoires in COVID-19 (dated by TCRdb to the early 2020s). Library preparation was by the immunoSEQ multiplex PCR assay. What TCRdb holds here is the immuneACCESS table cut down to in-frame rearrangements. Part of the clones is not present; checked against another copy, under half of the missing clones reflect an unresolved V gene, and the others are unexplained. In all, the sample holds approximately 61,000 clones, and approximately 84% of those were seen once. The top ten clonotypes cover around 13% of the sample. The sample consisted of peripheral blood. The receptors derive from a human donor in a cohort sampled during active COVID-19.

This clone has only one observation. The chain links TRBV23-1 to TRBJ1-5; tentatively, D is TRBD1 (6 bases). TRBV23-1 is reported as an ORF; its role is uncertain. The CDR3 loop spans 12 amino acids. With 6 bases removed from V and 7 bases from J, the gap between germline ends came to 10 bases. The CDR3 region is CASSQGGQPQHF. As DNA, the CDR3 is TGCGCCAGCAGCCAAGGGGGGCAGCCCCAGCATTTT.

The rearrangement links TRBV7-2 to TRBJ1-4; no clear D gene. The CDR3 extends over 14 amino acids. CDR1 SGHTA and CDR2 FQGNSA come from the germline V gene. V was trimmed by 1 base and J by 3 bases, leaving 6 bases between them. The CDR3 bases are TGTGCCAGCAGCTTAGGCGGGTCTAATGAAAAACTGTTTTTT. Its protein is CASSLGGSNEKLFF.

The chain combines TRBV18 with TRBJ1-2, with TRBD1 matching over 7 bases. J lost 0 bases, V lost 6 bases, and 19 bases had no gene match. The CDR3 runs to 19 residues. CDR1 KGHSH and CDR2 LQKENI come from the germline V gene. The CDR3 sequence: CASSPTKTGAVIANYGYTF. The CDR3 bases are TGTGCCAGCTCCCCCACCAAAACAGGGGCGGTAATTGCTAACTATGGCTACACCTTC.

This clone has only one observation. The rearrangement uses TRBV6-1 and TRBJ1-5; 8 bases map to TRBD1. Germline CDR1 is MNHNS and CDR2 is SASEGT. The CDR3 contains 17 residues. V gave up 1 base and J gave up 2 bases; unmatched junction bases: 7. The CDR3 loop is CASSEGTGYLGNQPQHF. The DNA of the CDR3 is TGTGCCAGCAGTGAAGGGACAGGGTATTTAGGCAATCAGCCCCAGCATTTT.

The CDR3 DNA is TGTGCCATCAGTGAGACCCCGGGACTAGCGGGACTTTCTAATTACAATGAGCAGTTCTTC. Its protein product is CAISETPGLAGLSNYNEQFF. This chain joins TRBV10-3 and TRBJ2-1, with 13 bases fitting TRBD2. The CDR3 spans 20 residues. Germline V lookup: CDR1 ENHRY, CDR2 SYGVKD. V was pared by 2 bases and J by 4 bases, with 14 bases of the junction left unmatched.

V is TRBV7-8 and J is TRBJ1-5; a weak D match, TRBD1 (6 bases). The V and J ends lost 3 bases and 5 bases respectively, with 14 bases between them. CDR3 length equals 15 residues. The V gene's germline CDR1 is SGHVS and CDR2 FQNEAQ. The CDR3 region is CASSFDSQGDQPQHF. In DNA form, the CDR3 reads TGTGCCAGCAGCTTTGACTCACAGGGTGATCAGCCCCAGCATTTT.

J is TRBJ2-5 and V is TRBV7-9, with TRBD2 as a possible D gene (5 bases). Trimming left V 3 bases short and J 4 bases short, with 15 bases between. Germline values: CDR1 SEHNR, CDR2 FQNEAQ (reference sequence). The CDR3 runs to 15 residues. In DNA form, the CDR3 reads TGTGCCAGCAGCTTCGTGGGAGTGTATGGAGAGACCCAGTACTTC. It yields the protein CASSFVGVYGETQYF.

The chain carries TRBV30 and TRBJ1-2; perhaps TRBD1 as D (5 bases). The ends were cut back, 7 bases at V and 6 bases at J, with 12 bases in the middle. Per the germline V gene, CDR1 is GTSNPN and CDR2 is SVGIG (reference sequence). CDR3 size: 11 residues. The CDR3 nucleotides read TGTGCCTTCCCACGGGGGAATGGCTACACCTTC. This codes for CAFPRGNGYTF.

CDR3 bases: TGTGCCACTTTCCCCAACGCAGGGTTGGGCACCGGGGAGCTGTTTTTT. Amino acid sequence: CATFPNAGLGTGELFF. The rearrangement uses TRBV19 and TRBJ2-2; tentative D call: TRBD1 (5 bases). This CDR3 is 16 amino acids long. From germline, CDR1 is LNHDA and CDR2 SQIVND (reference sequence). The V end was cut by 10 bases, the J end by 4 bases, with 22 bases between.

The chain joins TRBV11-3 to TRBJ2-3, with 8 nucleotides matching TRBD2. The ends lost 5 bases at V and 7 bases at J; junction bases unmatched: 11. The V gene's germline CDR1 is SGHNT and CDR2 YENEEA. The CDR3 is 15 amino acids. CDR3 loop: CASSPTGGASNTQYF. The CDR3 region has the DNA TGTGCCAGCAGCCCCACCGGGGGGGCCTCGAATACGCAGTATTTT.

This chain connects TRBV7-9 to TRBJ2-2; 9 bases match TRBD1. Germline V gives CDR1 SEHNR, CDR2 FQNEAQ (reference sequence). There are 17 residues in the CDR3. The trim removed 7 bases at V and 5 bases at J, leaving 14 bases unmatched. The DNA of the CDR3 is TGTGCCAGCAACAAAAATTCCGGGACAGGGCTGACCGGGGAGCTGTTTTTT. Its protein is CASNKNSGTGLTGELFF. Using reference TRBV7-9 and TRBJ2-2 for the parts outside the CDR3, the full variable domain is DTGVSQNPRHKITKRGQNVTFRCDPISEHNRLYWYRQTLGQGPEFLTYFQNEAQLEKSRLLSDRFSAERPKGSFSTLEIQRTEQGDSAMYLCASNKNSGTGLTGELFFGEGSRLTVL.